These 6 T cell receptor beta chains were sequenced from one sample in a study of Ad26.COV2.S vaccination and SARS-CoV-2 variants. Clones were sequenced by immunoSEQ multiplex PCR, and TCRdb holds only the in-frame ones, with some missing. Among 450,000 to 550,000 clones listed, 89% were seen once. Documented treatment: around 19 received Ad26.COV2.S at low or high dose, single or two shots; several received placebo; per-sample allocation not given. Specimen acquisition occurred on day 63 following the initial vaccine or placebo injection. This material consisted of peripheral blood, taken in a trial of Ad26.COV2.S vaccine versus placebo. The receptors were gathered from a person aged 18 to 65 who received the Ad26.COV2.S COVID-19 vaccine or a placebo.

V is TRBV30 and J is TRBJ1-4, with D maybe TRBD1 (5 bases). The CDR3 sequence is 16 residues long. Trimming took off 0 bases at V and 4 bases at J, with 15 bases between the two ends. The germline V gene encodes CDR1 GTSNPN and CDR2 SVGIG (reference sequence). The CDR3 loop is CAWSVNRGSHNEKLFF. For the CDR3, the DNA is TGTGCCTGGAGTGTTAACCGGGGCAGCCATAATGAAAAACTGTTTTTT.

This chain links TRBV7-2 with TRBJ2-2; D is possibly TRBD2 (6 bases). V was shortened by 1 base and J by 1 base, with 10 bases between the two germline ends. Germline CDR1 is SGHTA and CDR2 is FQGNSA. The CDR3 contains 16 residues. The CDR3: CASSLVPGVNTGELFF. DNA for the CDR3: TGTGCCAGCAGCTTAGTTCCGGGGGTGAACACCGGGGAGCTGTTTTTT.

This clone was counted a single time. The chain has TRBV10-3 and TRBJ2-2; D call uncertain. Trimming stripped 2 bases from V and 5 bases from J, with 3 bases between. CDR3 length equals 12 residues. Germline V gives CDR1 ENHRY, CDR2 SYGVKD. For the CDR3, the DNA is TGTGCCATCAGTGAGCTTACCGGGGAGCTGTTTTTT. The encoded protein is CAISELTGELFF.

For the CDR3, the DNA is TGTGCCAGCAGCCTATCGGGGCCCGCGGATGAGCAGTTCTTC. Its translation is CASSLSGPADEQFF. This chain uses TRBV9 with TRBJ2-1; D is perhaps TRBD1 or TRBD2 (5 bases each). The V gene lost 4 bases and the J gene lost 8 bases, with 16 bases spanning the gap. Per germline, CDR1 SGDLS and CDR2 YYNGEE. This CDR3 is built from 14 residues.

This CDR3 reads CASSPGLAGGLFGGDTQYF. Written as DNA, the CDR3 is TGTGCCAGCAGCCCGGGACTAGCGGGAGGTTTATTTGGTGGAGATACGCAGTATTTT. V usage is TRBV3-1 (or the pseudogene TRBV3-2) and J usage is TRBJ2-3, with 15 bases lining up with TRBD2. Losses at the gene ends were 4 bases for V and 5 bases for J; bases not matched to a gene: 13. From germline, CDR1 is LGHDT and CDR2 YNNKEL (reference sequence). This CDR3 is built from 19 residues.

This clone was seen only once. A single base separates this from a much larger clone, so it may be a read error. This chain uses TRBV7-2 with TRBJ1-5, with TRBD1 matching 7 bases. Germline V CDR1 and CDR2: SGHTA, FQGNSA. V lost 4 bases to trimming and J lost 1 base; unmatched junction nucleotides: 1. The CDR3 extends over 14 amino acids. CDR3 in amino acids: CASSSGGSNQPQHF. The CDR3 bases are TGTGCCAGCAGCTCAGGGGGGAGCAATCAGCCCCAGCATTTT. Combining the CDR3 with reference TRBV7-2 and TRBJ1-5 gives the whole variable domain GAGVSQSPSNKVTEKGKDVELRCDPISGHTALYWYRQSLGQGLEFLIYFQGNSAPDKSGLPSDRFSAERTGGSVSTLTIQRTQQEDSAVYLCASSSGGSNQPQHFGDGTRLSIL.